Listed below are T cell receptor beta chains from one sample, sequenced in a study of blood T cell repertoires in COVID-19. Only in-frame clones appear in the TCRdb table, and some are missing; sequencing was by immunoSEQ multiplex PCR. The data show roughly 20,000 clones, with roughly 84% seen just once and around 8.9% held by the top ten. The sample taken for sequencing was peripheral blood. The receptors derive from a man aged 35-49 years with active COVID-19. Both conserved end residues are part of each CDR3. The D gene is left open where the match is weak. Size is omitted from some rows. Given values are once, few, many or a class for expanded clones.

CDR3: CASSQGSTSYNEQFF
size: .
J: TRBJ2-1
D: .
V: TRBV7-9

CDR3: CASSSLRTGARRGTDTQYF
size: .
J: TRBJ2-3
D: TRBD1
V: TRBV5-4

CDR3: CASSLKYRNYGYTF
size: once
J: TRBJ1-2
D: .
V: TRBV27

CDR3: CASSQDQGGNLNSPLHF
size: .
J: TRBJ1-6
D: .
V: TRBV4-2

CDR3: CAWSRGLGGYGYTF
size: once
J: TRBJ1-2
D: .
V: TRBV30

CDR3: CASSPGKGLQETQYF
size: .
J: TRBJ2-5
D: .
V: TRBV18

CDR3: CASSIMAGNTEAFF
size: .
J: TRBJ1-1
D: .
V: TRBV19

CDR3: CASGREGDYEQYF
size: .
J: TRBJ2-7
D: .
V: TRBV12-5

CDR3: CASPGQYTGELFF
size: .
J: TRBJ2-2
D: TRBD1
V: TRBV18

CDR3: CASSEGQLFYGYTF
size: .
J: TRBJ1-2
D: .
V: TRBV2

CDR3: CASSKGAPGSWETQYF
size: once
J: TRBJ2-5
D: .
V: TRBV21-1

CDR3: CASSQVTLGNRWTNYGYTF
size: .
J: TRBJ1-2
D: .
V: TRBV4-1

CDR3: CASSWTVIYGYTF
size: .
J: TRBJ1-2
D: .
V: TRBV5-5

CDR3: CAIGDLRGTEAFF
size: .
J: TRBJ1-1
D: .
V: TRBV10-3

CDR3: CASSSSRKMYQETQYF
size: .
J: TRBJ2-5
D: .
V: TRBV7-9

CDR3: CASSLSDGTFSRGPAELNTGELFF
size: .
J: TRBJ2-2
D: .
V: TRBV27

CDR3: CASSPTGKGGNTIYF
size: .
J: TRBJ1-3
D: TRBD1
V: TRBV5-1

CDR3: CASSEASLAYEQYF
size: .
J: TRBJ2-7
D: .
V: TRBV6-1

CDR3: CSVRYAQNTEAFF
size: once
J: TRBJ1-1
D: .
V: TRBV29-1

CDR3: CASSVYETGAYEQYF
size: .
J: TRBJ2-7
D: TRBD1
V: TRBV9

CDR3: CASSQEGAPYNEQFF
size: .
J: TRBJ2-1
D: .
V: TRBV6-5

CDR3: CASSWGDSEFTQYF
size: once
J: TRBJ2-3
D: .
V: TRBV5-1

CDR3: CASSQDLTGGAHQPQHF
size: .
J: TRBJ1-5
D: .
V: TRBV3-1/TRBV3-2

CDR3: CASSIVTGGTGELFF
size: .
J: TRBJ2-2
D: TRBD1
V: TRBV19